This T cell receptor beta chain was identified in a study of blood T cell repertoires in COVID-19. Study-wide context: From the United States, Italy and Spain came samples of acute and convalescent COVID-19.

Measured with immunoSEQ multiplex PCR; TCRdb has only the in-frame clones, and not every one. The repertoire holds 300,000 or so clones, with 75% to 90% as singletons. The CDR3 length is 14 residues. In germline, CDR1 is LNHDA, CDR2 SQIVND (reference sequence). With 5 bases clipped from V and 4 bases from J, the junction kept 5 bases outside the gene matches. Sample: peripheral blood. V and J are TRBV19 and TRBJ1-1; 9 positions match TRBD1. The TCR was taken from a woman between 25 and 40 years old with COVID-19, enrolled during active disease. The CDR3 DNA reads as TGTGCCAGTAGTCCCGGGACAGGGACCACTGAAGCTTTCTTT. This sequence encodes CASSPGTGTTEAFF. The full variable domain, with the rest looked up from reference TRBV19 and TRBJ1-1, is DGGITQSPKYLFRKEGQNVTLSCEQNLNHDAMYWYRQDPGQGLRLIYYSQIVNDFQKGDIAEGYSVSREKKESFPLTVTSAQKNPTAFYLCASSPGTGTTEAFFGQGTRLTVV.